This is a list of T cell receptor beta chains from one sample in a study of cytomegalovirus exposure and HLA in healthy donors. Sequencing was performed with immunoSEQ multiplex PCR; in TCRdb, only in-frame clones are kept and a portion is missing. The table shows roughly 120,000 clones, with 75% to 85% occurring only once. Material: PBMCs. All receptors derive from a man aged 30 to 39 in good health and CMV-seronegative. Both conserved end residues are part of each CDR3. A D gene is named only where the DNA matches it firmly. Clone size is shown for a subset of rows, as once, few, many or a class of expanded clone.

TRBD1	TRBV5-5	TRBJ2-2	NA	TGTGCCAGCAGCCCGCCCGGGACAGAAACCGGGGAGCTGTTTTTT	CASSPPGTETGELFF
TRBD2	TRBV9	TRBJ2-5	NA	TGTGCCAGCAGCGTAGGACGATTAGCGGGAACACAAGAGACCCAGTACTTC	CASSVGRLAGTQETQYF
TRBD1	TRBV5-6	TRBJ1-3	NA	TGTGCCAGCAGCTCCTTAGGGACAGGTGGAAACACCATATATTTT	CASSSLGTGGNTIYF
TRBD1	TRBV28	TRBJ1-4	once	TGTGCCAGCAGCACTGACCGGGACAGGGATCGTGAAAAACTGTTTTTT	CASSTDRDRDREKLFF
NA	TRBV7-2	TRBJ2-7	NA	TGTGCCAGCAGCTTAGCCTCCGGGGGGCGGACCTACGAGCAGTACTTC	CASSLASGGRTYEQYF
TRBD2	TRBV5-1	TRBJ2-5	NA	TGCGCCAGCAGTTCCTTACTAGCGGGAGAGGGGGAGACCCAGTACTTC	CASSSLLAGEGETQYF
TRBD1	TRBV11-3	TRBJ2-5	NA	TGTGCCAGCAGCTTAGGGATAGGGACAGCCAAAAACCAAGAGACCCAGTACTTC	CASSLGIGTAKNQETQYF
NA	TRBV21-1	TRBJ1-2	NA	TGTGCCAGCAGCGCCCGCGGGGACAGGGGGTTATATGGCTACACCTTC	CASSARGDRGLYGYTF
TRBD1	TRBV5-5	TRBJ2-7	NA	TGTGCCAGCAGCTTGAGACAGGGGTACGAGCAGTACTTC	CASSLRQGYEQYF
NA	TRBV6-5	TRBJ1-1	NA	TGTGCCAGCAGTTACTCGGGCAGTTGGAACACTGAAGCTTTCTTT	CASSYSGSWNTEAFF
NA	TRBV10-3	TRBJ2-1	NA	TGTGCCATCAGTGGGTCGGTCGGCTCCTACAATGAGCAGTTCTTC	CAISGSVGSYNEQFF
NA	TRBV27	TRBJ2-7	NA	TGTGCCAGCAGTTTAAAGGGGGTTCTCGACGAGCAGTACTTC	CASSLKGVLDEQYF
NA	TRBV18	TRBJ2-7	NA	TGTGCCAGCTCACCACCGTCCAGGGTCTCCGAGCAGTACTTC	CASSPPSRVSEQYF
NA	TRBV27	TRBJ1-5	NA	TGTGCCAGCAGTTTCGCTGGGGGGAATCAGCCCCAGCATTTT	CASSFAGGNQPQHF
NA	TRBV4-3	TRBJ2-7	NA	TGCGCCAGCAGCCAGGCGGGGCCTTCCTACGAGCAGTACTTC	CASSQAGPSYEQYF
TRBD1	TRBV12-5	TRBJ2-7	NA	TGTGCTAGTGGCCCTCCGGGACAGGGGGCCTACGAGCAGTACTTC	CASGPPGQGAYEQYF
TRBD2	TRBV7-3	TRBJ2-2	NA	TGTGCCAGCACCGACCAAGCGGGAGGGCCCGCCGGGGAGCTGTTTTTT	CASTDQAGGPAGELFF
NA	TRBV27	TRBJ2-7	NA	TGTGCCAGCAGTTTATTGGGGGGAGTCATCGAGCAGTACTTC	CASSLLGGVIEQYF
TRBD2	TRBV30	TRBJ2-1	NA	TGTGCCTGGAGCGCACTAGCGGGAGGGGATGAGCAGTTCTTC	CAWSALAGGDEQFF
NA	TRBV12-5	TRBJ1-2	NA	TGTGCTAGTGGTACCGAGCGGGACCTAATCGGGGGGAACTATGGCTACACCTTC	CASGTERDLIGGNYGYTF
NA	TRBV9	TRBJ1-3	NA	TGTGCCAGCAGCGTAGTCGGGGTCCCTGGAAACACCATATATTTT	CASSVVGVPGNTIYF
NA	TRBV19	TRBJ2-1	NA	TGTGCCAGTAAGGGAACAGGGCGGAATGAGCAGTTCTTC	CASKGTGRNEQFF
TRBD1	TRBV6-1	TRBJ1-4	NA	TGTGCCAGCAGCAGGGGGGATGAAAAACTGTTTTTT	CASSRGDEKLFF
NA	TRBV19	TRBJ2-3	NA	TGTGCCAGTAGCAGGCCGGGCACAGATACGCAGTATTTT	CASSRPGTDTQYF
NA	TRBV28	TRBJ1-1	few	TGTGCCAGCAGAAACAGGGACACTGAAGCTTTCTTT	CASRNRDTEAFF
NA	TRBV4-3	TRBJ2-1	NA	TGCGCCAGCAGCCAACTCGTGAGCTCCTACAATGAGCAGTTCTTC	CASSQLVSSYNEQFF
TRBD2	TRBV28	TRBJ2-1	few	TGTGCCAGCAGTACCGGGGGGGCGGGACCCAGCGGTGAGCAGTTCTTC	CASSTGGAGPSGEQFF
TRBD1	TRBV7-9	TRBJ1-1	few	TGTGCCAGCAGCCTCGGACAGGGTGAAACTGAAGCTTTCTTT	CASSLGQGETEAFF
TRBD2	TRBV30	TRBJ2-7	few	TGTGCCTGGAACCGCGGGAGGGCCTCGTTGGTTTACGAGCAGTACTTC	CAWNRGRASLVYEQYF
TRBD1	TRBV5-1	TRBJ1-1	few	TGCGCCAGCAGCTTGGGGACAGGGGGCCTACAGCTTCAAGCTTTCTTT	CASSLGTGGLQLQAFF
NA	TRBV7-2	TRBJ2-1	once	TGTGCCAGCGGCGGAGGCCGAGAGCAGTTCTTC	CASGGGREQFF
NA	TRBV19	TRBJ1-2	NA	TGTGCCAGTAGTACAGTGGGACAACAAGGGTATGGCTACACCTTC	CASSTVGQQGYGYTF
TRBD2	TRBV7-9	TRBJ2-7	NA	TGTGCCAGCAGCCCAAAAGGGACTAGCGGAGCCTACGAGCAGTACTTC	CASSPKGTSGAYEQYF
NA	TRBV7-2	TRBJ1-1	NA	TGTGCCAGCAGACACAGCGGGGTGATTCGGTGGGGGAACACTGAAGCTTTCTTT	CASRHSGVIRWGNTEAFF
TRBD2	TRBV2	TRBJ2-7	NA	TGTGCCAGCTCAAGAATGGGTCCAAGGCTAGCGGAAATCTACGAGCAGTACTTC	CASSRMGPRLAEIYEQYF
TRBD1	TRBV29-1	TRBJ2-3	few	TGCAGCGTTGTAAGACAGGGGGGAGATACGCAGTATTTT	CSVVRQGGDTQYF
NA	TRBV29-1	TRBJ1-1	once	TGCAGCGTTGAAGGGGGTGGAGGTACTGAAGCTTTCTTT	CSVEGGGGTEAFF
TRBD2	TRBV28	TRBJ2-7	NA	TGTGCCAGCAGTTTAAGCCTAGCGGGAGGGGAGCAGTACTTC	CASSLSLAGGEQYF
TRBD1	TRBV30	TRBJ1-2	NA	TGTGCCTTCATAGGGGACAGGGGTTGGGGCTACACCTTC	CAFIGDRGWGYTF
TRBD1	TRBV29-1	TRBJ2-7	NA	TGCAGCGTCCCCGTCCAGGGGGCATACGAGCAGTACTTC	CSVPVQGAYEQYF
TRBD1	TRBV14	TRBJ1-2	NA	TGTGCCAGCAGCCAAGAACGGGGACAGGGGGCTTATGGCTACACCTTC	CASSQERGQGAYGYTF
NA	TRBV27	TRBJ1-5	few	TGTGCCAGCAGTTTAACAGATCAGCCCCAGCATTTT	CASSLTDQPQHF
TRBD2	TRBV10-1	TRBJ2-1	NA	TGCGCCAGCAGTGAGCCGGGACTAGCGGGTCGGGAAGGACAGTTCTTC	CASSEPGLAGREGQFF
NA	TRBV15	TRBJ2-7	NA	TGTGCCACCACCCAAAGAGGCCGGTCCTACGAGCAGTACTTC	CATTQRGRSYEQYF
TRBD1	TRBV12-5	TRBJ2-7	once	TGTGCTAGTGGTTTGGTAGAGGGGGCAACGTACTACGAGCAGTACTTC	CASGLVEGATYYEQYF
TRBD2	TRBV19	TRBJ2-1	NA	TGTGCCAGTAGTAGTGGGGGGGCCTACAATGAGCAGTTCTTC	CASSSGGAYNEQFF
NA	TRBV7-8	TRBJ1-2	NA	TGTGCCAGCAGCCTCGGACAGAACCACAACTATGGCTACACCTTC	CASSLGQNHNYGYTF
TRBD2	TRBV28	TRBJ2-7	NA	TGTGCCAGCAGTTTAGGCCTAGCGGGTTACGAGCAGTACTTC	CASSLGLAGYEQYF
NA	TRBV30	TRBJ2-7	NA	TGTGCCTGGAGTAGGCAGGGCCACGAGCAGTACTTC	CAWSRQGHEQYF
NA	TRBV5-1	TRBJ1-1	NA	TGCGCCAGCTCTCCAACAGGGACGAACACTGAAGCTTTCTTT	CASSPTGTNTEAFF
NA	TRBV27	TRBJ2-1	few	TGTGCCACCAAGGAACAGGGAGAGGAGCAGTTCTTC	CATKEQGEEQFF
TRBD2	TRBV5-4	TRBJ2-7	NA	TGTGCCAGCAGCTTGGGGGCACTAGCGGGAGTTTACGAGCAGTACTTC	CASSLGALAGVYEQYF
NA	TRBV18	TRBJ1-2	NA	TGTGCCAGCTCACCAATCCTACCCTATGGCTACACCTTC	CASSPILPYGYTF
NA	TRBV5-1	TRBJ1-1	NA	TGCGCCAGCACCCAATTACAGGGAAGCACTGAAGCTTTCTTT	CASTQLQGSTEAFF
TRBD1	TRBV5-1	TRBJ2-7	NA	TGCGCCAGCAGCTTGGTGGGCAGGGGGCTTTACGAGCAGTACTTC	CASSLVGRGLYEQYF
NA	TRBV27	TRBJ2-5	NA	TGTGCCAGCAGTAATCGGGGTGTAGAGACCCAGTACTTC	CASSNRGVETQYF
TRBD1	TRBV28	TRBJ1-2	NA	TGTGCCAGCAGTATAGGGGGCGCCAGAGCTGGCTACACCTTC	CASSIGGARAGYTF